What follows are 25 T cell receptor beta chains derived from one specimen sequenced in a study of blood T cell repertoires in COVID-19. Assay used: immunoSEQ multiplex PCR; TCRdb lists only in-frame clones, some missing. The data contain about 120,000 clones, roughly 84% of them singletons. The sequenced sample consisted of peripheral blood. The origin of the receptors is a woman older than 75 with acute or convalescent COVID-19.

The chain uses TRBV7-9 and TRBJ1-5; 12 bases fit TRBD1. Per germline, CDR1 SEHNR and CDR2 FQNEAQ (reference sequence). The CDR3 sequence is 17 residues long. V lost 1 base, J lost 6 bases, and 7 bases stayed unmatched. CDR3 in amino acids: CASSLGWGTGGVQPQHF. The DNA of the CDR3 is TGTGCCAGCAGCTTAGGATGGGGGACAGGGGGCGTTCAGCCCCAGCATTTT.

The CDR3: CASRLAGGRNEQFF. As DNA, the CDR3 is TGTGCCAGCAGGCTAGCGGGGGGGCGAAATGAGCAGTTCTTC. The rearrangement joins TRBV5-8 to TRBJ2-1, with 12 positions matching TRBD2. V lost 5 bases, J lost 7 bases, and 4 bases stayed unmatched. The CDR3 length is 14 residues. Per the germline V gene, CDR1 is SGHTS and CDR2 is YDEGEE.

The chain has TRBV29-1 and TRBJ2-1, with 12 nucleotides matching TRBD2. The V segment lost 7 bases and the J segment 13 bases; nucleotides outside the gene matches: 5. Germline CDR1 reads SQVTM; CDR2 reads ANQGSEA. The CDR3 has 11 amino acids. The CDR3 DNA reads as TGCAGCGCCCACGGACTAGCGGGACAGTTCTTC. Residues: CSAHGLAGQFF.

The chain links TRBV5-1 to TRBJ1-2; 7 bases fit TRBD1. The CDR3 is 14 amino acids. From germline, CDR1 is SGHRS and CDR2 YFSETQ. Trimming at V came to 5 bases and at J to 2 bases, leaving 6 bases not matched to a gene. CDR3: CASSLPGGNYGYTF. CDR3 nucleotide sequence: TGCGCCAGCAGTCTGCCAGGGGGAAACTATGGCTACACCTTC.

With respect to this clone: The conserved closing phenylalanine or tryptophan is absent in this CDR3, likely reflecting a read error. In nucleotides, the CDR3 is TGTGCCAGCAGTGAAGCCCCAGACAGGTTTTCCGAGCAGTACTCC. Protein: CASSEAPDRFSEQYS. This chain uses TRBV2 with TRBJ2-7, with D maybe TRBD1 (6 bases). The CDR3 has 15 residues. The germline V and J ends were trimmed by 0 bases and 6 bases, with 15 bases remaining between them. CDR1 SNHLY and CDR2 FYNNEI come from the germline V gene.

DNA of the CDR3: TGTGCCAGCAGCCAAAGGGGAGGCAGGGGGCGCGGGGAGCAGTACTTC. Translation: CASSQRGGRGRGEQYF. This chain joins TRBV3-1 (or the pseudogene TRBV3-2) and TRBJ2-7, with 8 bases that match TRBD1. Losses at the gene ends were 2 bases for V and 7 bases for J; bases not matched to a gene: 13. The CDR3 runs 16 residues. Germline CDR1 LGHDT, CDR2 YNNKEL (reference sequence).

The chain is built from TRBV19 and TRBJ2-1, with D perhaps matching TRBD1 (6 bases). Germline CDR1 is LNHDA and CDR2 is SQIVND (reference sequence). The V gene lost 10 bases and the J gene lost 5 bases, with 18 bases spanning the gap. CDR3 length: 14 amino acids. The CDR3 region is CATARGDNNNEQFF. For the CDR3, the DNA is TGTGCCACCGCTAGAGGGGACAACAACAATGAGCAGTTCTTC.

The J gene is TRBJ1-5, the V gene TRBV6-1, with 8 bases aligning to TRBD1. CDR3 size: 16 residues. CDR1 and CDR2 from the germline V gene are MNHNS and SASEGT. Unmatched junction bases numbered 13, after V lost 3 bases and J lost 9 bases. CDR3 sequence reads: CASSERGQASQRPQHF. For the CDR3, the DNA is TGTGCCAGCAGTGAGCGGGGACAGGCATCTCAGAGGCCCCAGCATTTT.

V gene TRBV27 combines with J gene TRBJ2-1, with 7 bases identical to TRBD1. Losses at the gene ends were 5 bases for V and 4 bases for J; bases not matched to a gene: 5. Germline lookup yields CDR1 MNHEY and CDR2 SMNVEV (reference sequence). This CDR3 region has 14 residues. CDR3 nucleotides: TGTGCCAGCAGTAAGGGACAGTCATACAATGAGCAGTTCTTC. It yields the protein CASSKGQSYNEQFF.

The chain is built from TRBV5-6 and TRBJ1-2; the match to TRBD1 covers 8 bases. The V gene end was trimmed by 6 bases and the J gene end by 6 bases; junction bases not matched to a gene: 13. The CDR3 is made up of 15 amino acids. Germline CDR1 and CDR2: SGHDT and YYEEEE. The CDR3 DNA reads TGTGCCAGCACCCGACAGGGGAGATCTTGGAATGGCTACACCTTC. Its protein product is CASTRQGRSWNGYTF.

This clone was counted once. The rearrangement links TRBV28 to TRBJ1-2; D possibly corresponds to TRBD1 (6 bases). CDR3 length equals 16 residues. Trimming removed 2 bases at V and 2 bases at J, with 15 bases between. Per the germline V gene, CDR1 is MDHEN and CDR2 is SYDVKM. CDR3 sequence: CASSLSRGAKNYGYTF. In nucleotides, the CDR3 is TGTGCCAGCAGTTTAAGTCGGGGGGCGAAGAACTATGGCTACACCTTC.

The CDR3 DNA sequence: TGTGCCAGCAGCCTGCAGGGGGCGACCTATGGCTACACCTTC. Protein: CASSLQGATYGYTF. The J gene is TRBJ1-2, the V gene TRBV7-9; 8 bases agree with TRBD1. This CDR3 spans 14 amino acids. Germline CDR1 reads SEHNR; CDR2 reads FQNEAQ (reference sequence). Germline trimming cut 5 bases from V and 4 bases from J; bases unmatched to any gene: 6. Supplemented by reference TRBV7-9 and TRBJ1-2, the full variable domain reads DTGVSQNPRHKITKRGQNVTFRCDPISEHNRLYWYRQTLGQGPEFLTYFQNEAQLEKSRLLSDRFSAERPKGSFSTLEIQRTEQGDSAMYLCASSLQGATYGYTFGSGTRLTVV.

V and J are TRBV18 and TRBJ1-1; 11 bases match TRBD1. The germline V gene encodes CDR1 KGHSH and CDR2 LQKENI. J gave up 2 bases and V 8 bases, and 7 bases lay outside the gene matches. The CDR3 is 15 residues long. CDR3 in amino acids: CASGTGGLGNTEAFF. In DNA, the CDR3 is TGTGCCAGCGGGACAGGGGGACTCGGCAACACTGAAGCTTTCTTT.

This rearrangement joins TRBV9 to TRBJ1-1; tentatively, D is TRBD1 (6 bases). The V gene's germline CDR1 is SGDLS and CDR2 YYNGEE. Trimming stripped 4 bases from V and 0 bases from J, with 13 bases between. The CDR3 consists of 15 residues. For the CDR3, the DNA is TGTGCCAGCAGCCTTCAAACAGGGATGAACACTGAAGCTTTCTTT. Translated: CASSLQTGMNTEAFF.

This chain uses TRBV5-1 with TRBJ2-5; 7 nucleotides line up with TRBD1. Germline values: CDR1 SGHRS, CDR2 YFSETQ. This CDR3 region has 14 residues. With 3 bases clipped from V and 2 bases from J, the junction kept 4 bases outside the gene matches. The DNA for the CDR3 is TGCGCCAGCAGCTCAGGACAGGTTCAAGAGACCCAGTACTTC. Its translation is CASSSGQVQETQYF.

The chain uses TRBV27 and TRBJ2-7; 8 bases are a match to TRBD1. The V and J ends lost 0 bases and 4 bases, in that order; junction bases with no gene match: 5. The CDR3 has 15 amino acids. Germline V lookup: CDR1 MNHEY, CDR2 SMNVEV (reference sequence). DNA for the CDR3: TGTGCCAGCAGTTTATCTAGGACAGGGACGTACGAGCAGTACTTC. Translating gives CASSLSRTGTYEQYF.

CDR3 residues: CASSTGGTDTQYF. In DNA form, the CDR3 reads TGCGCCAGCAGCACAGGGGGCACAGATACGCAGTATTTT. This chain links TRBV5-1 with TRBJ2-3; 7 positions agree with TRBD1. The CDR3 consists of 13 residues. Germline V gene lookup returns CDR1 SGHRS and CDR2 YFSETQ. V was pared by 4 bases and J by 1 base, with 0 bases of the junction left unmatched.

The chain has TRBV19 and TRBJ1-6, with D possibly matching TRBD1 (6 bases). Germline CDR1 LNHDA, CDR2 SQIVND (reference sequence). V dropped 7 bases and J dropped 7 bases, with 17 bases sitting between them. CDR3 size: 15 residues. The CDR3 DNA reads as TGTGCCAGTAAGGGGGTTGGCGTTTCGAATTCACCCCTCCACTTT. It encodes CASKGVGVSNSPLHF.

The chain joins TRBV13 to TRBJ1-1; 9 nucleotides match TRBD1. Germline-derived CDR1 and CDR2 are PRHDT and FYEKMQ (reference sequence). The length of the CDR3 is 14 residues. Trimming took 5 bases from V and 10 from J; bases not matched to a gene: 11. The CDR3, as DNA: TGTGCCAGCAGCCAGACAGGGGGTCCATCCGGAGCTTTCTTT. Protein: CASSQTGGPSGAFF.

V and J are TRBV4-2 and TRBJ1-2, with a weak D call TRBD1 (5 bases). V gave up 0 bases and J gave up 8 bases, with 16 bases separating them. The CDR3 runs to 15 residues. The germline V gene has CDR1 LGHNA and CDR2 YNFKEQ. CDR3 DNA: TGTGCCAGCAGCCAAGATCAGCAGGACCACAGGGGCTACACCTTC. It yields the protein CASSQDQQDHRGYTF.

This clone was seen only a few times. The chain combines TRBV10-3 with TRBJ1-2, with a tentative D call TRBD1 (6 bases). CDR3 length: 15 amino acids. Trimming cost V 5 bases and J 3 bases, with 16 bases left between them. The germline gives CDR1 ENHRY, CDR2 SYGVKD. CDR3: CAISKTQGSDYGYTF. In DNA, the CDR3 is TGTGCCATCAGTAAGACACAGGGTTCCGACTATGGCTACACCTTC.

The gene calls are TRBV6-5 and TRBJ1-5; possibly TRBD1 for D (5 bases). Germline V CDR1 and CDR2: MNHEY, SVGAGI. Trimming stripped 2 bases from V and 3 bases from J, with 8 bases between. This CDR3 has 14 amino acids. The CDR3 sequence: CASSYGALNQPQHF. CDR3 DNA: TGTGCCAGCAGTTACGGGGCCCTCAATCAGCCCCAGCATTTT.

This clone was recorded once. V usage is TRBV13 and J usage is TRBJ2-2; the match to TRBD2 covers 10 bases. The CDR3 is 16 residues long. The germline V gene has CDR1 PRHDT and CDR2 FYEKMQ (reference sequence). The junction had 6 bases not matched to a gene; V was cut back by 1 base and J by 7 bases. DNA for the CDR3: TGTGCCAGCAGCTTAGTAACTAGCGGGAACGGCGGGGAGCTGTTTTTT. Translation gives CASSLVTSGNGGELFF.

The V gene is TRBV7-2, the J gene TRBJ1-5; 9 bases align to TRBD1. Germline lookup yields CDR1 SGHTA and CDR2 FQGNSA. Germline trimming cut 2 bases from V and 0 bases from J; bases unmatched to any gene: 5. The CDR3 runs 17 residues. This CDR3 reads CASSLRGQGYSNQPQHF. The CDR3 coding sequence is TGTGCCAGCAGCTTAAGGGGACAGGGATATAGCAATCAGCCCCAGCATTTT.

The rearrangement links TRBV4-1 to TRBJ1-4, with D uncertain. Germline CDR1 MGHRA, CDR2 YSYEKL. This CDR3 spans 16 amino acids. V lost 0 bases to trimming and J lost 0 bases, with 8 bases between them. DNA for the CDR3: TGCGCCAGCAGCCAAGATGGCGGGCCAACTAATGAAAAACTGTTTTTT. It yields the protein CASSQDGGPTNEKLFF.